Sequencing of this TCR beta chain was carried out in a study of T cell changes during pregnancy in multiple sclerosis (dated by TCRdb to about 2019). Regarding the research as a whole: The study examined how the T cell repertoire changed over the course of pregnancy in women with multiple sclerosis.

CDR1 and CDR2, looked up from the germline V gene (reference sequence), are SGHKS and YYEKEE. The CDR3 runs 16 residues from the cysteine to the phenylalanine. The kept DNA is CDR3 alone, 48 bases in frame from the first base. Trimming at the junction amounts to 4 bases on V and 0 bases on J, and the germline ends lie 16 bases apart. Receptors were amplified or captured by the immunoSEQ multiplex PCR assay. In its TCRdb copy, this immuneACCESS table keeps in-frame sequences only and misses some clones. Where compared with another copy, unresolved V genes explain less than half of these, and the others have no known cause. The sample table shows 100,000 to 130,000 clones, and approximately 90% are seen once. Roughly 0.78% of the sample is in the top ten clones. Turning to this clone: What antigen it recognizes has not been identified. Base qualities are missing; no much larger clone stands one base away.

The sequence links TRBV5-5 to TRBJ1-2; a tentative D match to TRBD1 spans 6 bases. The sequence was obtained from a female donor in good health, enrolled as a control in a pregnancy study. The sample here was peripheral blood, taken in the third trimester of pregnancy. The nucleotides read TGTGCCAGCAGCCTCTCGATGGGGACATCTAACTATGGCTACACCTTC. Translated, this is CASSLSMGTSNYGYTF.